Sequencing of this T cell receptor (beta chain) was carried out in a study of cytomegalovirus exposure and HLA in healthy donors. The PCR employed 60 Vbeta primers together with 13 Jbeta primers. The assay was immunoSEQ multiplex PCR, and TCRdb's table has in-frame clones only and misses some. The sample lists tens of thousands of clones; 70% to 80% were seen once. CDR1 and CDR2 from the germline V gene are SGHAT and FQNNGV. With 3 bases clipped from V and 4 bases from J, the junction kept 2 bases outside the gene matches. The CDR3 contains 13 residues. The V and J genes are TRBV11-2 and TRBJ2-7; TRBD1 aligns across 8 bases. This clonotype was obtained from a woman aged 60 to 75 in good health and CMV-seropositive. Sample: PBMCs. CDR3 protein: CASSLDRDYEQYF. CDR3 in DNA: TGTGCCAGCAGCTTGGACAGGGATTACGAGCAGTACTTC.